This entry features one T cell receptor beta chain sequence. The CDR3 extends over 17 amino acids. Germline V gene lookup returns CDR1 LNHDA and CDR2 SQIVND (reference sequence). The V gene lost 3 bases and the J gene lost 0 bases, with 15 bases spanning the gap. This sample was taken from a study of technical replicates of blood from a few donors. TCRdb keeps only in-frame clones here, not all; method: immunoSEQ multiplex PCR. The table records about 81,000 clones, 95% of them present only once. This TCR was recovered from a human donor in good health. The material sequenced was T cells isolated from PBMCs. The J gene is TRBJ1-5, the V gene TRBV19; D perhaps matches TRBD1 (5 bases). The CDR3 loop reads CASSILGQDFSNQPQHF. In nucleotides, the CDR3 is TGTGCCAGTAGTATTTTAGGACAAGATTTTAGCAATCAGCCCCAGCATTTT.